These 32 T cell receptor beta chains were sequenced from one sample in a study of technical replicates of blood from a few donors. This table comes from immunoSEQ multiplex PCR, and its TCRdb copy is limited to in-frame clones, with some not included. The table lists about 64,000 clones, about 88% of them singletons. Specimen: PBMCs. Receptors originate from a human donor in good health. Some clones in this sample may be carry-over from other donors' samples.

This chain's CDR3 is CASSSGITTSPLHF. In DNA form, the CDR3 reads TGTGCCAGCAGCTCCGGGATCACTACTTCACCCCTCCACTTT. V gene TRBV4-2 combines with J gene TRBJ1-6; D unclear. Germline V lookup: CDR1 LGHNA, CDR2 YNFKEQ. The CDR3 covers 14 residues. V was clipped by 5 bases and J by 9 bases, with 14 bases between them.

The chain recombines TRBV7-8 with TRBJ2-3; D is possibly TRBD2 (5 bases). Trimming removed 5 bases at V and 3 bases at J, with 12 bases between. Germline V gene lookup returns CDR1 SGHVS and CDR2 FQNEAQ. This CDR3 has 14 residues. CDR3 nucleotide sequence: TGTGCCAGCAGCCGGCCAACGGGGACAGATACGCAGTATTTT. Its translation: CASSRPTGTDTQYF.

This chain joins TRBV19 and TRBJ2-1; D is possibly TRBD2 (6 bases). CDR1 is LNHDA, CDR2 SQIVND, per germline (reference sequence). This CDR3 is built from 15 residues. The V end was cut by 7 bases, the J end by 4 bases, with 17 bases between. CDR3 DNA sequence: TGTGCCAGTATGCCGGGGGTCTTAGGGTACAATGAGCAGTTCTTC. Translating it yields CASMPGVLGYNEQFF. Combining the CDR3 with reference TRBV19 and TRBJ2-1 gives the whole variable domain DGGITQSPKYLFRKEGQNVTLSCEQNLNHDAMYWYRQDPGQGLRLIYYSQIVNDFQKGDIAEGYSVSREKKESFPLTVTSAQKNPTAFYLCASMPGVLGYNEQFFGPGTRLTVL.

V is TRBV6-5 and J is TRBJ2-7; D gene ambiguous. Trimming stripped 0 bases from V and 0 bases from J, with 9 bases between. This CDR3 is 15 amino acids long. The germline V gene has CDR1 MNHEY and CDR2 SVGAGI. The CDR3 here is CASSYSRQSSYEQYF. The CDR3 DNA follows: TGTGCCAGCAGTTACTCGAGACAAAGCTCCTACGAGCAGTACTTC.

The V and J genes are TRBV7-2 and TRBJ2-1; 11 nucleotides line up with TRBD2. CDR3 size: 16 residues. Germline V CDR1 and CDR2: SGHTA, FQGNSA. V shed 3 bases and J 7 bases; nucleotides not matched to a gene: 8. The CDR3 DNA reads TGTGCCAGCAGCTTTTTTGGGGCTAGCGGGGGGAATGAGCAGTTCTTC. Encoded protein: CASSFFGASGGNEQFF.

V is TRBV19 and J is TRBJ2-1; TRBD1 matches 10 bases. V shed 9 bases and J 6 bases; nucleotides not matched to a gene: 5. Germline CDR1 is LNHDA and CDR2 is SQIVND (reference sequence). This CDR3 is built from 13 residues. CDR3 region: CASMGQGRNEQFF. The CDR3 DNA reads TGTGCCAGCATGGGACAGGGGCGCAATGAGCAGTTCTTC.

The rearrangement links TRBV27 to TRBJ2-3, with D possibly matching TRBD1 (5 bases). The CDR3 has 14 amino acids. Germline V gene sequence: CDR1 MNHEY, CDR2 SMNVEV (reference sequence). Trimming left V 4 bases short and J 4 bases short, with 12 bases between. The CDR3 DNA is TGTGCCAGCAGTTCTCGGGCAGGGCCAGATACGCAGTATTTT. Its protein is CASSSRAGPDTQYF.

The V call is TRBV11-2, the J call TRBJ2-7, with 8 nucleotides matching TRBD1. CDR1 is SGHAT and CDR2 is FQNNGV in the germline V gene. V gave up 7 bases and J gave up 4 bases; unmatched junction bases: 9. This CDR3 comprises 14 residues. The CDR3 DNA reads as TGTGCCAGCACCCCCGGGACAGGATTTTACGAGCAGTACTTC. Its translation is CASTPGTGFYEQYF.

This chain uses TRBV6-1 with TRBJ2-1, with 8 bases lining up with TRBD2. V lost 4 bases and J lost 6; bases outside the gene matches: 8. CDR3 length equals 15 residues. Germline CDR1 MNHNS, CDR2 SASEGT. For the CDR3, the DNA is TGTGCCAGCAGTGTCGTAGATAGCGGGGTCAATGAGCAGTTCTTC. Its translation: CASSVVDSGVNEQFF.

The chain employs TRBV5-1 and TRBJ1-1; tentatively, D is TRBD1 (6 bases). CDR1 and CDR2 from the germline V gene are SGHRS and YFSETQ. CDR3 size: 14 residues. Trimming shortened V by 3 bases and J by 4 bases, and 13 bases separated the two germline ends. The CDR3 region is CASSSQGGGTEAFF. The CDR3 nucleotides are TGCGCCAGCAGCTCCCAGGGAGGGGGCACTGAAGCTTTCTTT. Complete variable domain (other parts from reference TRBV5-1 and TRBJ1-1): KAGVTQTPRYLIKTRGQQVTLSCSPISGHRSVSWYQQTPGQGLQFLFEYFSETQRNKGNFPGRFSGRQFSNSRSEMNVSTLELGDSALYLCASSSQGGGTEAFFGQGTRLTVV.

The CDR3 nucleotides read TGTGCCAGCAGCTTGGGGACAGCTGCGGGCGAGCAGTACTTC. Translating it yields CASSLGTAAGEQYF. The chain combines TRBV5-8 with TRBJ2-7; weak D call: TRBD1 (6 bases). Germline CDR1 is SGHTS and CDR2 is YDEGEE. The CDR3 runs 14 residues. Trimming removed 0 bases from V and 6 bases from J, with 13 bases in between.

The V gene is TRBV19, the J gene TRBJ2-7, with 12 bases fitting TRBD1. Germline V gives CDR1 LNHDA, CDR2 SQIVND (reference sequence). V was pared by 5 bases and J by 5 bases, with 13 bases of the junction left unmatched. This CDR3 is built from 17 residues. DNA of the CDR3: TGTGCCAGTAGTGGAGGGACAGGGGGCGCCTCGAGAAACGAGCAGTACTTC. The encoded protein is CASSGGTGGASRNEQYF.

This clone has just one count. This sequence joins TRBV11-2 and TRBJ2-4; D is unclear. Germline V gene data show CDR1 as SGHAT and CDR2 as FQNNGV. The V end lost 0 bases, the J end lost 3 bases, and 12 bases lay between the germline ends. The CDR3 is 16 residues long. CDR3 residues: CASSLDDPRFKNIQYF. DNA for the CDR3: TGTGCCAGCAGCTTAGATGATCCCAGATTCAAAAACATTCAGTACTTC.

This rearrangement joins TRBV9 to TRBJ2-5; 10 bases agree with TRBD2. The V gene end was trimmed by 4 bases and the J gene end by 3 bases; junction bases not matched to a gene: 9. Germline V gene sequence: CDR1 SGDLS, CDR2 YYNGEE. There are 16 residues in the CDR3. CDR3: CASSLTPLAGKETQYF. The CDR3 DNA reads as TGTGCCAGCAGCCTCACCCCACTAGCGGGGAAAGAGACCCAGTACTTC.

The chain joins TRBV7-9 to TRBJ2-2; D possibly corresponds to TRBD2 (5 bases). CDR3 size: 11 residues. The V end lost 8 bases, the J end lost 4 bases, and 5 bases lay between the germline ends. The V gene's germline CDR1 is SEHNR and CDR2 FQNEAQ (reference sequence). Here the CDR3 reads CASRGTGELFF. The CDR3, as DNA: TGTGCCAGCCGGGGCACCGGGGAGCTGTTTTTT.

CDR3 coding DNA: TGTGCCATCCAAGGGTCGGAGGGGAGGGACTATGGCTACACCTTC. Its translation: CAIQGSEGRDYGYTF. The chain combines TRBV10-3 with TRBJ1-2, with TRBD1 as a possible D gene (5 bases). Germline-derived CDR1 and CDR2 are ENHRY and SYGVKD. The CDR3 extends over 15 amino acids. V lost 8 bases to trimming and J lost 3 bases, with 19 bases between them.

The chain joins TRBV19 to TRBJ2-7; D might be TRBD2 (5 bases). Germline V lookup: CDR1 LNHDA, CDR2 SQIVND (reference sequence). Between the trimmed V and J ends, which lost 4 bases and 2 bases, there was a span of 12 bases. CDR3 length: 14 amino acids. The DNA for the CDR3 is TGTGCCAGTAGTACGGGATTTGGTGCCTACGAGCAGTACTTC. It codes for CASSTGFGAYEQYF.

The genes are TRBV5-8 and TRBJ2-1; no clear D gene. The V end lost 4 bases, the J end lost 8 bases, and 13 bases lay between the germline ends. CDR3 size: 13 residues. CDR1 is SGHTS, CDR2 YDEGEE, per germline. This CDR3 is CASSTPSRDEQFF. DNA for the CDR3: TGTGCCAGCAGCACCCCCTCCCGGGATGAGCAGTTCTTC.

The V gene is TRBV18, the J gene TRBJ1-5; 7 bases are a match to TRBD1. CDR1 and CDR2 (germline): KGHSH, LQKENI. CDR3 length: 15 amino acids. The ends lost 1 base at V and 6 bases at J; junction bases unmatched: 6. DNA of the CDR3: TGTGCCAGCTCACCACAAAGGGGGCAGCGTCAGCCCCAGCATTTT. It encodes CASSPQRGQRQPQHF.

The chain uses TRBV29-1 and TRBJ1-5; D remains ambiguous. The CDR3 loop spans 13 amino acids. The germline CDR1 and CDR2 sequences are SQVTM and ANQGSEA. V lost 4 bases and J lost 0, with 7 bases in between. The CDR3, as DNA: TGCAGCGTTGCTCCAGGTAGCAATCAGCCCCAGCATTTT. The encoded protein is CSVAPGSNQPQHF.

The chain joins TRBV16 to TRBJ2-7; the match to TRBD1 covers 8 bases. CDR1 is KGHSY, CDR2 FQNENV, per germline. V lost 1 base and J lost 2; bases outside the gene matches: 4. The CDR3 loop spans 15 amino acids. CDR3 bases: TGTGCCAGCAGCCAATTGGGGACAGGACCCTACGAGCAGTACTTC. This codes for CASSQLGTGPYEQYF.

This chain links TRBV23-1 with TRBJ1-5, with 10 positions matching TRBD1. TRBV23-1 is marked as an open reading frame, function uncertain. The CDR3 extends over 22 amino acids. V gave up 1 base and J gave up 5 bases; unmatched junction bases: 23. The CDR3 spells CASSQWTGGGRQGPVFYQPQHF. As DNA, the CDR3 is TGCGCCAGCAGTCAATGGACAGGGGGAGGGAGACAGGGGCCTGTCTTTTATCAGCCCCAGCATTTT.

The CDR3 DNA follows: TGTGCCAGTAGAGAGCGGGGGGGAGGGTACAATGAGCAGTTCTTC. It codes for CASRERGGGYNEQFF. This rearrangement joins TRBV19 to TRBJ2-1, with 10 bases identical to TRBD2. V lost 6 bases to trimming and J lost 4 bases; unmatched junction nucleotides: 6. The CDR3 loop spans 15 amino acids. Germline CDR1 is LNHDA and CDR2 is SQIVND (reference sequence).

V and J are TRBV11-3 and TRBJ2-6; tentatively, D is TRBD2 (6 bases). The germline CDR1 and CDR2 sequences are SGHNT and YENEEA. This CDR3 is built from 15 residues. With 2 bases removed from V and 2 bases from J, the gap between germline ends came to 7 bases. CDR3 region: CASSLSGAGANVLTF. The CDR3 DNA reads TGTGCCAGCAGCTTATCGGGGGCTGGGGCCAACGTCCTGACTTTC.

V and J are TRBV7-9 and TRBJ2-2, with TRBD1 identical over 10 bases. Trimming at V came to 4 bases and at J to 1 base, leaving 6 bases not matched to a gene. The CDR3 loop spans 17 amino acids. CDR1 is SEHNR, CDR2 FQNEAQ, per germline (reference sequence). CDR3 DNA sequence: TGTGCCAGCAGCTCACCGGGACAGGGGTTGAACACCGGGGAGCTGTTTTTT. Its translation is CASSSPGQGLNTGELFF.

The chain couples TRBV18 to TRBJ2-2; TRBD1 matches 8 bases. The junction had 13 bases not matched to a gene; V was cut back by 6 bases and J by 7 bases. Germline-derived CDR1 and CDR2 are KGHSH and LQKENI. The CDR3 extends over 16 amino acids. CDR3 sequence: CASSPDRGRRNGELFF. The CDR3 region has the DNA TGTGCCAGCTCTCCTGACAGGGGAAGAAGGAACGGGGAGCTGTTTTTT.

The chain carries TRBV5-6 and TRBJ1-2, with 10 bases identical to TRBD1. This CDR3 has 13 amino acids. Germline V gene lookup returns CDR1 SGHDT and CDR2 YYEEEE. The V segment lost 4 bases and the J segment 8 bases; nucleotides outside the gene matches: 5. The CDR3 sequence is CASSAWTGGGYTF. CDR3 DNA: TGTGCCAGCAGCGCCTGGACAGGGGGAGGCTACACCTTC.

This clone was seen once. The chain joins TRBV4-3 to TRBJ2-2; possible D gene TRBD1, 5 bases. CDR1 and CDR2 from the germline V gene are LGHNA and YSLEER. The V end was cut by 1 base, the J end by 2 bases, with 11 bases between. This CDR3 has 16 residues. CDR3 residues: CASSQGSDRNTGELFF. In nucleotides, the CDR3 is TGCGCCAGCAGCCAAGGTTCCGACAGAAACACCGGGGAGCTGTTTTTT.

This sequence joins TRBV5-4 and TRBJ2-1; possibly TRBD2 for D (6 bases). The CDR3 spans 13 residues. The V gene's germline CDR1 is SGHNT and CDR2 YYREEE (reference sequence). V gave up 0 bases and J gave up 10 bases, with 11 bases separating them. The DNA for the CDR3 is TGTGCCAGCAGCTTGGGGACTACTCACGAGCAGTTCTTC. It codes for CASSLGTTHEQFF.

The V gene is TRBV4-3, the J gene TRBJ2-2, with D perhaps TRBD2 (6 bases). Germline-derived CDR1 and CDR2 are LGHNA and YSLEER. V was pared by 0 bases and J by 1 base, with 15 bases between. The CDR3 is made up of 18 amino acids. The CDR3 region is CASSQEWTRGMNTGELFF. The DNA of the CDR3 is TGCGCCAGCAGCCAAGAGTGGACCCGGGGGATGAACACCGGGGAGCTGTTTTTT.

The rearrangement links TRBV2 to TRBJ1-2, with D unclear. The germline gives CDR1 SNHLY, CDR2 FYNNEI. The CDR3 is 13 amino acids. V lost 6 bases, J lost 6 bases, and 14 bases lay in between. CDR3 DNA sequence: TGTGCCAGCAGGACTAGGTCGGCAGATGGCTACACCTTC. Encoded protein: CASRTRSADGYTF.

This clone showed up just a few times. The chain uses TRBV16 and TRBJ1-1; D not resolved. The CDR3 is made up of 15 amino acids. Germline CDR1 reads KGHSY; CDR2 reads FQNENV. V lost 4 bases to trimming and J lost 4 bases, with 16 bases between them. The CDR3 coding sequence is TGTGCCAGCAGCCCGAATTCGAAACTTGGCACTGAAGCTTTCTTT. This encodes CASSPNSKLGTEAFF.